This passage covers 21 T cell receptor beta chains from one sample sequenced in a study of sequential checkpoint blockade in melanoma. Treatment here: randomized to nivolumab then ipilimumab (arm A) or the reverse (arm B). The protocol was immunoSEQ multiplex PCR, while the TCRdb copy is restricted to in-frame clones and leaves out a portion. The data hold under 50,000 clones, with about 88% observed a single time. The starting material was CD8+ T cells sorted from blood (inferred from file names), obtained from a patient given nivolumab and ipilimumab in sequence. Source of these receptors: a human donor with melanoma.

The CDR3 protein is CASSLSSHIPKQYF. CDR3 nucleotides: TGTGCCAGCAGTTTATCATCGCACATTCCCAAGCAGTACTTC. The V gene is TRBV27, the J gene TRBJ2-7, with D unresolved. Trimming left V 0 bases short and J 8 bases short, with 14 bases between. Germline loops: CDR1 MNHEY, CDR2 SMNVEV (reference sequence). The CDR3 totals 14 residues.

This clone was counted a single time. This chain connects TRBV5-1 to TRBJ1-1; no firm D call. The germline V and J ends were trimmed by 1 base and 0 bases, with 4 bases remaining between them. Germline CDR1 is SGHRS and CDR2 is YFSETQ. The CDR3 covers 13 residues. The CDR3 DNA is TGCGCCAGCAGCTTGTACATGAACACTGAAGCTTTCTTT. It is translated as CASSLYMNTEAFF.

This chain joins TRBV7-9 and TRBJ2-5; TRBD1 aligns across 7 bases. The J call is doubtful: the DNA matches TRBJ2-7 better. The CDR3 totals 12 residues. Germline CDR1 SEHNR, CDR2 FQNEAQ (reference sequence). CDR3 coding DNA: TGTGCCAGCACCCGGGACAGCTACGAGCAGTACTTC. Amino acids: CASTRDSYEQYF.

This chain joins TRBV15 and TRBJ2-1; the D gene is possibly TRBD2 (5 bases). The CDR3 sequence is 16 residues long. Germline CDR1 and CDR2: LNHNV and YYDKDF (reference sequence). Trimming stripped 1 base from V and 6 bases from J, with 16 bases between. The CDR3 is CATSRGGLATPNEQFF. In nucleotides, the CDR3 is TGTGCCACCAGCAGAGGAGGCCTAGCCACCCCCAATGAGCAGTTCTTC.

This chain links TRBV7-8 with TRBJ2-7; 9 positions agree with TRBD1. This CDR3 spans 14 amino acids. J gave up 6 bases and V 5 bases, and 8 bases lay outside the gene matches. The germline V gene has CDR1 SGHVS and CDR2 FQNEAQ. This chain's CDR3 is CASSDPGQGIEQYF. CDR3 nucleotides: TGTGCCAGCAGCGACCCGGGACAGGGAATCGAGCAGTACTTC.

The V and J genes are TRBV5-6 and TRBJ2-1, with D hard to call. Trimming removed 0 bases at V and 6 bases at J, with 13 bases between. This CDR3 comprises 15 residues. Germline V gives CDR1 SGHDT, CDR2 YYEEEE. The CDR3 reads CASSLELSIANEQFF. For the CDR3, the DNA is TGTGCCAGCAGCTTGGAGCTAAGCATCGCCAATGAGCAGTTCTTC. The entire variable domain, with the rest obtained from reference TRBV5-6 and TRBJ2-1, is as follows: DAGVTQSPTHLIKTRGQQVTLRCSPKSGHDTVSWYQQALGQGPQFIFQYYEEEERQRGNFPDRFSGHQFPNYSSELNVNALLLGDSALYLCASSLELSIANEQFFGPGTRLTVL.

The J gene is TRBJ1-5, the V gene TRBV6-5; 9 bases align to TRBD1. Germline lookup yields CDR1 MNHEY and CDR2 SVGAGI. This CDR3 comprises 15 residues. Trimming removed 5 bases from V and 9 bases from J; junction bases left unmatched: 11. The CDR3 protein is CASSQGQGRVWPQHF. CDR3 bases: TGTGCCAGCAGTCAGGGACAGGGTAGGGTGTGGCCCCAGCATTTT.

In DNA form, the CDR3 reads TGTGCCAGCAGCTCAATCGGACTAGCGGGAGAGGATGAGCAGTTCTTC. As protein: CASSSIGLAGEDEQFF. The chain couples TRBV7-8 to TRBJ2-1; 13 bases are a match to TRBD2. The CDR3 length is 16 residues. Germline values: CDR1 SGHVS, CDR2 FQNEAQ. Trimming removed 4 bases from V and 8 bases from J; junction bases left unmatched: 8.

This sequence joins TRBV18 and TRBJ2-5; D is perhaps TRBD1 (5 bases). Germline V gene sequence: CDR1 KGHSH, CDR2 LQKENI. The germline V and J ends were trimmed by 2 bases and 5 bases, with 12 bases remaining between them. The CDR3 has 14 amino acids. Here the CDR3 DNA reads TGTGCCAGCTCACCATTTCAGGGCCGGGAGACCCAGTACTTC. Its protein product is CASSPFQGRETQYF. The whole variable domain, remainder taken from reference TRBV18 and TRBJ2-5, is NAGVMQNPRHLVRRRGQEARLRCSPMKGHSHVYWYRQLPEEGLKFMVYLQKENIIDESGMPKERFSAEFPKEGPSILRIQQVVRGDSAAYFCASSPFQGRETQYFGPGTRLLVL.

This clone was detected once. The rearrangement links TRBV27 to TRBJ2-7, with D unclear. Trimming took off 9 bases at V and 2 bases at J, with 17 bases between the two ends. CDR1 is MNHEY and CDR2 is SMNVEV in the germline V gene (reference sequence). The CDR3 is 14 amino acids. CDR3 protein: CASTLRISAYEQYF. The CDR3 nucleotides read TGTGCCAGTACACTCAGGATATCGGCCTACGAGCAGTACTTC.

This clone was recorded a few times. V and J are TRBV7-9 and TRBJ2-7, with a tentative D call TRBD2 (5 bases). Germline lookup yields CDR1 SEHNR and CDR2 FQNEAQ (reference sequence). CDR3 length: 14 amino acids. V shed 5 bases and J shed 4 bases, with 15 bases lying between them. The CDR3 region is CASSPTGNWYEQYF. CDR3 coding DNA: TGTGCCAGCAGCCCAACGGGGAATTGGTACGAGCAGTACTTC.

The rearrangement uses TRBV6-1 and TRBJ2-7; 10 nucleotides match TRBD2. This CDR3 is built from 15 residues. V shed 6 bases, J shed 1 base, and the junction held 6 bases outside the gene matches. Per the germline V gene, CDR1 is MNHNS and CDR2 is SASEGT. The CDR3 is CASRGTSEISYEQYF. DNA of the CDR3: TGTGCCAGCAGGGGGACTAGCGAGATTTCCTACGAGCAGTACTTC.

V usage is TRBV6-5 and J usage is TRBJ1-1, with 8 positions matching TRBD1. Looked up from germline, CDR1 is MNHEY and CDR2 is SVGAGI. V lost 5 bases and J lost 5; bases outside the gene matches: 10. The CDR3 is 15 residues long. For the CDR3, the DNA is TGTGCCAGCAGTCTTACAGGGGGAAGGGAAACTGAAGCTTTCTTT. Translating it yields CASSLTGGRETEAFF.

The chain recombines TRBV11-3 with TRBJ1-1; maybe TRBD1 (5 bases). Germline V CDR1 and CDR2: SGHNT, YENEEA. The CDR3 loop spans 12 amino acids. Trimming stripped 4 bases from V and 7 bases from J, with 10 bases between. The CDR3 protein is CASSSSGGEAFF. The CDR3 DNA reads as TGTGCCAGCAGCTCCTCCGGGGGTGAAGCTTTCTTT. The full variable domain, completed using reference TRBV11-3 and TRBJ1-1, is EAGVVQSPRYKIIEKKQPVAFWCNPISGHNTLYWYLQNLGQGPELLIRYENEEAVDDSQLPKDRFSAERLKGVDSTLKIQPAELGDSAVYLCASSSSGGEAFFGQGTRLTVV.

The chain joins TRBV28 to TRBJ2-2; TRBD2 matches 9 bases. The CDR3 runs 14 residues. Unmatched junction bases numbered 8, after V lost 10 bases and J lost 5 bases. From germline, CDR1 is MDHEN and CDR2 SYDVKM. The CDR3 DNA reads TGTGCCATTGGACCTGGACTAGCGACCGGGGAGCTGTTTTTT. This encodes CAIGPGLATGELFF.

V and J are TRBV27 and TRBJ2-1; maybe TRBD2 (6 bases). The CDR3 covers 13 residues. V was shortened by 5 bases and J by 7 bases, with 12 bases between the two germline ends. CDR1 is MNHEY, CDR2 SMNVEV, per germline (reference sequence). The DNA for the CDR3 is TGTGCCAGCAGTCTTGGCGGGGAGAATGAGCAGTTCTTC. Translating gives CASSLGGENEQFF.

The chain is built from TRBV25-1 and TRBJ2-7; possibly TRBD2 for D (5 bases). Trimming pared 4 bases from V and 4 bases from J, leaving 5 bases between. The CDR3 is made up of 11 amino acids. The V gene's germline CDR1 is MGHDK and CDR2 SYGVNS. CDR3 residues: CASSGGYEQYV. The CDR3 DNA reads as TGTGCCAGCAGTGGAGGGTACGAGCAGTACGTC.

CDR3 in amino acids: CASSFHGYGEQYF. The CDR3 DNA follows: TGTGCCAGCAGCTTTCACGGATACGGGGAGCAGTACTTC. This chain uses TRBV7-6 with TRBJ2-7; unclear D gene. The germline CDR1 and CDR2 sequences are SGHVS and FNYEAQ. V gave up 3 bases and J gave up 7 bases, with 13 bases separating them. The CDR3 consists of 13 residues.

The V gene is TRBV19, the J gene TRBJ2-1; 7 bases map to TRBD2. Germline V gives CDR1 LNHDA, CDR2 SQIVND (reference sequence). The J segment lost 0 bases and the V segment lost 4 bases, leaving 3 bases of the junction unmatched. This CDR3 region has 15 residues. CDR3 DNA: TGTGCCAGTAGTAATGGACTAGGCTCCTACAATGAGCAGTTCTTC. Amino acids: CASSNGLGSYNEQFF.

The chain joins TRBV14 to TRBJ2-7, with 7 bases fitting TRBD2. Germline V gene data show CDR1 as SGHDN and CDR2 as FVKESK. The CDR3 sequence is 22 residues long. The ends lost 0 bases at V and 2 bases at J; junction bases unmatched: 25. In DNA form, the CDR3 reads TGTGCCAGCAGCCAAGAAGGTAAGTATGGGACTATGAGCCGACCCCAACCCTACGAGCAGTACTTC. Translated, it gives CASSQEGKYGTMSRPQPYEQYF.

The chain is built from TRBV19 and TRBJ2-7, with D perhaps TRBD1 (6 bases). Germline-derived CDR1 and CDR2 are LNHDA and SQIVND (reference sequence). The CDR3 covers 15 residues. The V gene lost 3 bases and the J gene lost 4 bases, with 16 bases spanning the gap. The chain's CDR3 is CASSIGSGGSYEQYF. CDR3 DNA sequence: TGTGCCAGTAGTATTGGTTCTGGGGGCTCTTACGAGCAGTACTTC.